A selection of T cell receptor beta chains follows, all from one sample in a study of shared clonotypes between healthy human individuals. Sequenced by immunoSEQ multiplex PCR; TCRdb stores in-frame clones only, minus some. The profile shows roughly 700,000 clones, about 92% of them singletons. Input material: memory CD8+ T cells from PBMCs. Receptor source: a man younger than 30 in good health. Some clones in this sample may be carry-over from other donors' samples. CDR3s include the opening cysteine and the closing phenylalanine or tryptophan. Clone size is shown for a subset of rows, as once, few, many or a class of expanded clone.

clone size	V gene	CDR3 length	CDR3 protein
.	TRBV5-7	15	CASTLPRDYHNEQFF
.	TRBV13	18	CASSLLTRGPGTNEKLFF
once	TRBV19	13	CASSRAPGTEAFF
.	TRBV27	16	CASSSLAVSSYNEQFF
.	TRBV5-4	13	CASSLGQGDEQYF
.	TRBV7-7	15	CASSLRDATDDEQFF
few	TRBV9	18	CASSVATGDRINTGELFF
.	TRBV7-9	15	CASSTRQGINEKLFF
.	TRBV15	14	CATSRGDTFYEQYF
.	TRBV13	16	CASSAAGDNLVYEQYF
.	TRBV5-1	14	CASSLWGNTGELFF
.	TRBV6-5	14	CASRWAQNTGELFF
.	TRBV6-5	13	CASRTGQPYEQYF
.	TRBV7-9	12	CASSPVQETQYF
.	TRBV2	16	CATTLPEAVYQETQYF
.	TRBV9	15	CASSVSQSTTDTQYF
once	TRBV5-1	16	CASSRQKERSTDTQYF
.	TRBV5-4	15	CASSWGLADTDTQYF
.	TRBV19	17	CASSRGLAGRSYNEQFF
.	TRBV10-2	13	CASSRDRGTEAFF
once	TRBV5-1	14	CASSLAGRQETQYF
.	TRBV5-1	14	CASAELAPSETQYF
.	TRBV29-1	13	CSVESGINYGYTF
.	TRBV6-5	11	CASRTVQPQHF
.	TRBV4-1	14	CASSLLEWYNEQFF
.	TRBV27	14	CASRFTGGHYEQYF
.	TRBV28	15	CASSLVAGTSYEQYF
.	TRBV29-1	14	CSVMRGQANTEAFF
.	TRBV4-1	19	CASSQERVGQTESSYEQYF
once	TRBV29-1	14	CSVTGTANQETQYF
.	TRBV29-1	16	CSVTTAGTSGTYEQYF
.	TRBV6-1	18	CASSDRGEARAGANVLTF
.	TRBV27	15	CASSFVGPLSYEQYF
.	TRBV10-3	17	CAISEDPWGRSGETQYF
few	TRBV7-9	12	CASSLGNQPQHF
.	TRBV15	15	CATSPRGDSGFEQYF
.	TRBV6-1	13	CASSVYRDREQFF
.	TRBV4-1	18	CASSPEGLAGGLTDTQYF
.	TRBV28	15	CASSQYRGWLDEQYF
few	TRBV19	17	CASNRAGTHSTNEKLFF
.	TRBV6-5	14	CASRPGQGNEKLFF
once	TRBV15	16	CATSRDSPVNTGELFF
.	TRBV27	16	CASSLSFGTANTEAFF
.	TRBV19	15	CASSNRDRSTDTQYF
.	TRBV28	14	CASSLLPSTGELFF
.	TRBV11-2	16	CASSNTRGKDTGELFF
.	TRBV11-2	17	CASSLRLAGGSWNEQFF
.	TRBV27	14	CASSRQGTLYGYTF